These 29 T cell receptor beta chains share one sample of origin, sequenced in a study of T-cell reconstitution after alpha-beta-depleted transplantation in children. It was with unique molecular identifiers that the TCRbeta library was prepared. TCRdb recomputed calls from the PCR reads with MiXCR, one row per CDR3 protein. The sample contains 200,000 to 300,000 distinct CDR3 sequences, around 12% of which appear only once. Sequenced here: PBMCs from the stem cell graft donor, sampled from the stem cell graft. The receptors stem from a human donor who donated a stem cell graft to a child with acute lymphoblastic leukemia.

V and J are TRBV12-3 or TRBV12-4 and TRBJ1-2; 10 nucleotides match TRBD1. The CDR3 sequence is 16 residues long. V lost 5 bases to trimming and J lost 0 bases; unmatched junction nucleotides: 6. The CDR3 spells CASSKGTGVTNYGYTF. The DNA for the CDR3 is TGTGCCAGCAGTAAGGGGACAGGGGTAACTAACTATGGCTACACCTTC.

This clonotype has a count of ten or more. This chain links TRBV20-1 with TRBJ2-5; D perhaps matches TRBD2 (5 bases). The germline V and J ends were trimmed by 4 bases and 3 bases, with 15 bases remaining between them. Germline values: CDR1 DFQATT, CDR2 SNEGSKA (reference sequence). The CDR3 consists of 14 residues. CDR3 amino acids: CSATRLAFEETQYF. CDR3 in DNA: TGCAGTGCTACAAGGCTAGCCTTCGAAGAGACCCAGTACTTC.

This clonotype was picked up many times. The V call is TRBV9, the J call TRBJ1-5, with a possible D match to TRBD1 (6 bases). This CDR3 has 14 residues. The germline gives CDR1 SGDLS, CDR2 YYNGEE. V lost 4 bases and J lost 6, with 14 bases in between. CDR3 residues: CASSPGKGGQPQHF. The CDR3 DNA sequence: TGTGCCAGCAGCCCAGGGAAAGGGGGTCAGCCCCAGCATTTT.

This clonotype appeared many times. The V gene is TRBV7-9, the J gene TRBJ1-2; a possible D gene is TRBD1 (6 bases). The length of the CDR3 is 15 residues. V was shortened by 5 bases and J by 8 bases, with 21 bases between the two germline ends. Looked up from germline, CDR1 is SEHNR and CDR2 is FQNEAQ (reference sequence). CDR3 in amino acids: CASSPRDYGGGGYTF. The CDR3 bases are TGTGCCAGCAGCCCCCGGGACTATGGAGGGGGAGGCTACACCTTC. Using reference TRBV7-9 and TRBJ1-2 for the parts outside the CDR3, the full variable domain is DTGVSQNPRHKITKRGQNVTFRCDPISEHNRLYWYRQTLGQGPEFLTYFQNEAQLEKSRLLSDRFSAERPKGSFSTLEIQRTEQGDSAMYLCASSPRDYGGGGYTFGSGTRLTVV.

This clonotype occurred many times. The rearrangement joins TRBV10-3 to TRBJ2-7; 9 nucleotides match TRBD1. This CDR3 has 15 amino acids. Per the germline V gene, CDR1 is ENHRY and CDR2 is SYGVKD. Trimming cost V 6 bases and J 3 bases; bases outside gene matches: 9. The CDR3 coding sequence is TGTGCCATCAGAAAAAATTTGGACAGGGGCTACGAGCAGTACTTC. Translated: CAIRKNLDRGYEQYF.

This clonotype was seen many times. CDR3 bases: TGTGCCAGCAGTTCGGGAGGACAGGCCGGGCCGGGCCCTTACGAGCAGTACTTC. It specifies CASSSGGQAGPGPYEQYF. The chain combines TRBV6-5 with TRBJ2-7; D tentatively reads TRBD1 or TRBD2 (7 bases each). V lost 4 bases and J lost 4, with 26 bases in between. CDR1 MNHEY and CDR2 SVGAGI come from the germline V gene. CDR3 length: 18 residues.

This clonotype was detected ten times or more. Germline and junction disagree at one end, which may indicate a read error. V is TRBV14 and J is TRBJ1-2; TRBD1 is a possible D gene (5 bases). The CDR3 has 13 residues. From germline, CDR1 is SGHDN and CDR2 FVKESK. CDR3 bases: TGTGCCAGCAGCCAAGGGCTGCAGGGCAGGGTCCTCTTC. Translated, it gives CASSQGLQGRVLF.

As concerns this clonotype: A much larger clone differs from this one at a single base, so this may be a read error. The chain carries TRBV2 and TRBJ1-5; a possible D gene is TRBD1 (6 bases). CDR1 and CDR2 (germline): SNHLY, FYNNEI. CDR3 length: 14 amino acids. The CDR3 DNA reads as TGTGCCAGCAGGGACAGCTATAGCAATCCGCCCCAGCATTTT. It specifies CASRDSYSNPPQHF. Drawing the rest from reference TRBV2 and TRBJ1-5, the complete variable domain is EPEVTQTPSHQVTQMGQEVILRCVPISNHLYFYWYRQILGQKVEFLVSFYNNEISEKSEIFDDQFSVERPDGSNFTLKIRSTKLEDSAMYFCASRDSYSNPPQHFGDGTRLSIL.

This clonotype has only a few counts. J is TRBJ1-1 and V is TRBV4-2; D unclear. Between the trimmed V and J ends, which lost 4 bases and 4 bases, there was a span of 16 bases. The CDR3 runs to 15 residues. CDR1 is LGHNA and CDR2 is YNFKEQ in the germline V gene. In DNA, the CDR3 is TGTGCCAGCAGCCCCAAGTTGCGGGCAAGCACTGAAGCTTTCTTT. This translates into CASSPKLRASTEAFF.

As to this clonotype: A much larger clone differs by one base, so this may be a read error. V is TRBV28 and J is TRBJ1-5, with a tentative D call TRBD1 (6 bases). V was clipped by 6 bases and J by 0 bases, with 18 bases between them. Germline CDR1 MDHEN, CDR2 SYDVKM. The CDR3 consists of 17 residues. CDR3 sequence reads: CASSSMDSPYSNQPQHF. The CDR3 nucleotides are TGTGCCAGCAGCTCTATGGACAGCCCGTATAGCAATCAGCCCCAGCATTTT.

This clonotype was recorded at least ten times. The rearrangement uses TRBV20-1 and TRBJ2-4; perhaps TRBD1 as D (5 bases). V lost 1 base and J lost 2, with 6 bases in between. This CDR3 region has 13 residues. Germline loops: CDR1 DFQATT, CDR2 SNEGSKA (reference sequence). The CDR3 reads CSARAGSKNIQYF. CDR3 nucleotides: TGCAGTGCTAGAGCAGGGTCCAAAAACATTCAGTACTTC.

Remarks on this clonotype: A much bigger clone sits one base away, suggesting this may be a read error. The chain has TRBV5-4 and TRBJ1-5, with D perhaps TRBD1 (5 bases). This CDR3 is 14 amino acids long. From germline, CDR1 is SGHNT and CDR2 YYREEE (reference sequence). V was clipped by 4 bases and J by 7 bases, with 15 bases between them. CDR3 sequence (DNA): TGTGCCAGCAGCCTGGGGCTGCAAGGCCAGCCCCAGCATTTT. Encoded protein: CASSLGLQGQPQHF.

This clonotype was detected ten times or more. This chain joins TRBV3-1 and TRBJ2-7; 11 bases fit TRBD2. Germline V gene data show CDR1 as LGHDT and CDR2 as YNNKEL (reference sequence). The length of the CDR3 is 16 residues. With V trimmed by 0 bases and J by 6 bases, 7 bases remained unmatched. In nucleotides, the CDR3 is TGTGCCAGCAGCCAAGATATAGCGGGGGGGCCGGTCGAGCAGTACTTC. Residues: CASSQDIAGGPVEQYF.

The genes are TRBV6-5 and TRBJ2-2; D is unclear. The ends were cut back, 2 bases at V and 1 base at J, with 11 bases in the middle. The V gene's germline CDR1 is MNHEY and CDR2 SVGAGI. This CDR3 region has 16 residues. CDR3 sequence reads: CASSYLLLGNTGELFF. The CDR3 bases are TGTGCCAGCAGTTACCTGCTCCTCGGGAACACCGGGGAGCTGTTTTTT.

This clonotype was observed at least ten times. The chain uses TRBV6-4 and TRBJ2-1, with TRBD2 as a possible D gene (6 bases). The V gene's germline CDR1 is MRHNA and CDR2 SNTAGT. The CDR3 sequence is 13 residues long. Trimming took 5 bases from V and 10 from J, leaving 15 bases between them. This CDR3 is CASSPGAGGEQFF. Here the CDR3 DNA reads TGTGCCAGCAGTCCCGGCGCAGGAGGGGAGCAGTTCTTC.

The chain is built from TRBV5-4 and TRBJ2-3; no clear D gene. CDR3 length: 13 amino acids. Trimming left V 6 bases short and J 3 bases short, with 11 bases between. CDR1 and CDR2 (germline): SGHNT, YYREEE (reference sequence). DNA of the CDR3: TGTGCCAGCACCCAGACCGGAACAGATACGCAGTATTTT. Residues: CASTQTGTDTQYF.

This clonotype appeared many times. This chain links TRBV7-2 with TRBJ1-6; 7 positions match TRBD1. The V gene end was trimmed by 5 bases and the J gene end by 0 bases; junction bases not matched to a gene: 7. This CDR3 spans 17 amino acids. Germline V gives CDR1 SGHTA, CDR2 FQGNSA. The CDR3 DNA is TGTGCCAGCAGCCTCCGACAGGGCCTCTCCTATAATTCACCCCTCCACTTT. Protein product: CASSLRQGLSYNSPLHF.

This clonotype was seen many times. The chain carries TRBV28 and TRBJ2-2; no clear D. Germline V CDR1 and CDR2: MDHEN, SYDVKM. This CDR3 is built from 11 residues. CDR3 in amino acids: CFPQPHGELFF. CDR3 nucleotides: TGTTTCCCCCAACCCCATGGGGAGCTGTTTTTT.

The chain has TRBV10-3 and TRBJ1-2; D unresolved. This CDR3 contains 13 residues. Deletions cut 2 bases from V and 3 bases from J, with 7 bases between. In germline, CDR1 is ENHRY, CDR2 SYGVKD. CDR3 nucleotide sequence: TGTGCCATCAGTGAGGAGACGGACTATGGCTACACCTTC. Translating it yields CAISEETDYGYTF.

This clonotype was counted ten times or more. This chain uses TRBV4-3 with TRBJ1-1; D remains unclear. Germline CDR1 and CDR2: LGHNA and YSLEER. The V and J ends lost 3 bases and 0 bases respectively, with 8 bases between them. This CDR3 is 14 amino acids long. CDR3 bases: TGCGCCAGCAGCCAGCAGCCACTGAACACTGAAGCTTTCTTT. This codes for CASSQQPLNTEAFF.

With regard to this clonotype: The junction and the germline gene differ at one end; a read error may be behind it. This chain uses TRBV7-9 with TRBJ1-2, with 12 bases identical to TRBD1. CDR3 length equals 16 residues. Germline V CDR1 and CDR2: SEHNR, FQNEAQ (reference sequence). As DNA, the CDR3 is TGTGGCAGCAGCCCGGGACAGGGGGCGCGAGGCTATGGCTACACCTTC. The encoded protein is CGSSPGQGARGYGYTF.

The chain carries TRBV19 and TRBJ2-2, with 10 bases matching TRBD1. Trimming took 6 bases from V and 6 from J; bases not matched to a gene: 10. Germline V CDR1 and CDR2: LNHDA, SQIVND (reference sequence). The CDR3 is 16 residues long. The CDR3 nucleotides are TGTGCCAGTAGGAGTAGGGGGACAGGGGATGCCGGGGAGCTGTTTTTT. Protein product: CASRSRGTGDAGELFF. Drawing the rest from reference TRBV19 and TRBJ2-2, the complete variable domain is DGGITQSPKYLFRKEGQNVTLSCEQNLNHDAMYWYRQDPGQGLRLIYYSQIVNDFQKGDIAEGYSVSREKKESFPLTVTSAQKNPTAFYLCASRSRGTGDAGELFFGEGSRLTVL.

This clonotype occurred a few times. This chain connects TRBV3-1 to TRBJ2-5, with D possibly being TRBD2 (6 bases). The ends were cut back, 1 base at V and 5 bases at J, with 17 bases in the middle. Germline V gene data show CDR1 as LGHDT and CDR2 as YNNKEL (reference sequence). The CDR3 totals 16 residues. CDR3 bases: TGTGCCAGCAGCCAAGGGCCCCCAGCGGGCATTGAGACCCAGTACTTC. This encodes CASSQGPPAGIETQYF.

This clonotype turned up a few times. This chain uses TRBV14 with TRBJ2-2, with D maybe TRBD2 (5 bases). The CDR3 has 16 amino acids. V shed 4 bases and J shed 0 bases, with 12 bases lying between them. CDR1 is SGHDN, CDR2 FVKESK, per germline. CDR3 in DNA: TGTGCCAGCAGCCGCCACGAGGGCGCGAACACCGGGGAGCTGTTTTTT. This encodes CASSRHEGANTGELFF.

In its sample, this clonotype was seen many times. The CDR3 coding sequence is TGTGCCAGCAGCTCCTCGTTAGCGGGGGCGTACAATGAGCAGTTCTTC. Residues: CASSSSLAGAYNEQFF. The J gene is TRBJ2-1, the V gene TRBV7-9, with 9 positions matching TRBD2. The CDR3 runs to 16 residues. Germline trimming cut 4 bases from V and 4 bases from J; bases unmatched to any gene: 8. Germline CDR1 is SEHNR and CDR2 is FQNEAQ (reference sequence).

This clonotype appeared many times. This chain uses TRBV27 with TRBJ2-7; D is possibly TRBD2 (5 bases). CDR1 and CDR2 (germline): MNHEY, SMNVEV (reference sequence). The CDR3 runs to 14 residues. The V end lost 2 bases, the J end lost 0 bases, and 8 bases lay between the germline ends. CDR3 region: CASSLTGTSYEQYF. DNA of the CDR3: TGTGCCAGCAGTTTAACGGGAACCTCCTACGAGCAGTACTTC.

V and J are TRBV6-5 and TRBJ2-7; D is undetermined. The length of the CDR3 is 11 residues. Trimming removed 0 bases at V and 12 bases at J, with 9 bases between. CDR1 and CDR2 (germline): MNHEY, SVGAGI. Here the CDR3 DNA reads TGTGCCAGCAGTTACTCTGGCGCGACGTACTTC. Its protein product is CASSYSGATYF.

This clonotype has a count of ten or more. J is TRBJ2-2 and V is TRBV14; D might be TRBD2 (6 bases). Germline CDR1 is SGHDN and CDR2 is FVKESK. CDR3 size: 13 residues. Between the trimmed V and J ends, which lost 1 base and 6 bases, there was a span of 6 bases. The DNA of the CDR3 is TGTGCCAGCAGCCAAGCGGGGGCCGGGGAGCTGTTTTTT. Its protein product is CASSQAGAGELFF. Full variable domain (remainder filled in from reference TRBV14 and TRBJ2-2): EAGVTQFPSHSVIEKGQTVTLRCDPISGHDNLYWYRRVMGKEIKFLLHFVKESKQDESGMPNNRFLAERTGGTYSTLKVQPAELEDSGVYFCASSQAGAGELFFGEGSRLTVL.

This clonotype has just a few counts. J is TRBJ2-3 and V is TRBV29-1; the match to TRBD2 covers 7 bases. Germline CDR1 SQVTM, CDR2 ANQGSEA. With V trimmed by 6 bases and J by 4 bases, 7 bases remained unmatched. This CDR3 has 13 residues. CDR3 coding DNA: TGCAGCGTGGGGGGGGGGAAATCAGATACGCAGTATTTT. The encoded protein is CSVGGGKSDTQYF.